Below are 10 T cell receptor beta chains sequenced from a single sample in a study of T cell repertoires in cytomegalovirus infection. In TCRdb, the reads were re-called with MiXCR into one record per CDR3 protein. The data show about 400,000 distinct CDR3 sequences, with about a sixth seen just once and around 10% held by the top ten. Material: PBMCs. The receptor source for this set is a human donor in good health (CMV status not recorded). Some clones in this sample may be carry-over from other donors' samples.

V usage is TRBV11-2 and J usage is TRBJ2-7, with D perhaps TRBD2 (6 bases). The germline V and J ends were trimmed by 5 bases and 1 base, with 15 bases remaining between them. CDR1 SGHAT and CDR2 FQNNGV come from the germline V gene. CDR3 size: 15 residues. The CDR3 is CASSAIRGKSYEQYF. As DNA, the CDR3 is TGTGCCAGCAGCGCGATCCGGGGGAAGTCCTACGAGCAGTACTTC. The full variable domain, its missing parts supplied by reference TRBV11-2 and TRBJ2-7, is EAGVAQSPRYKIIEKRQSVAFWCNPISGHATLYWYQQILGQGPKLLIQFQNNGVVDDSQLPKDRFSAERLKGVDSTLKIQPAKLEDSAVYLCASSAIRGKSYEQYFGPGTRLTVT.

The chain recombines TRBV29-1 with TRBJ1-3; TRBD1 matches at 7 bases. V lost 6 bases, J lost 4 bases, and 9 bases stayed unmatched. Germline lookup yields CDR1 SQVTM and CDR2 ANQGSEA. This CDR3 is built from 14 residues. CDR3 DNA: TGCAGCGTGGTAGGGGGCGATTACGGAAACACCATATATTTT. As protein: CSVVGGDYGNTIYF.

This clonotype showed up many times. The genes are TRBV7-9 and TRBJ2-3, with a weak D call TRBD2 (5 bases). V lost 1 base and J lost 11, with 16 bases in between. The CDR3 length is 14 residues. CDR1 is SEHNR and CDR2 is FQNEAQ in the germline V gene (reference sequence). CDR3 nucleotides: TGTGCCAGCAGCTTAGAGGGTCAGCGGCTGGGGCAGTATTTT. This gives the protein CASSLEGQRLGQYF.

This clonotype has ten or more counts. DNA of the CDR3: TGTGCCAGCAGCCTCATAGGGGGCTACGGTGAGCAGTTCTTC. Its translation: CASSLIGGYGEQFF. The chain combines TRBV7-9 with TRBJ2-1; TRBD1 aligns across 7 bases. The J segment lost 9 bases and the V segment lost 5 bases, leaving 10 bases of the junction unmatched. Germline V gene lookup returns CDR1 SEHNR and CDR2 FQNEAQ (reference sequence). The CDR3 contains 14 residues. Together with reference TRBV7-9 and TRBJ2-1, the CDR3 gives the full variable domain: DTGVSQNPRHKITKRGQNVTFRCDPISEHNRLYWYRQTLGQGPEFLTYFQNEAQLEKSRLLSDRFSAERPKGSFSTLEIQRTEQGDSAMYLCASSLIGGYGEQFFGPGTRLTVL.

The CDR3 protein is CASRTGGFNNEQFF. The CDR3, as DNA: TGTGCCAGCAGGACAGGGGGCTTTAACAATGAGCAGTTCTTC. This chain uses TRBV2 with TRBJ2-1; 10 nucleotides agree with TRBD1. Trimming cost V 6 bases and J 5 bases; bases outside gene matches: 4. Germline V lookup: CDR1 SNHLY, CDR2 FYNNEI. This CDR3 has 14 residues.

The V call is TRBV12-3 or TRBV12-4, the J call TRBJ1-4; D is possibly TRBD1 (5 bases). V was pared by 5 bases and J by 10 bases, with 20 bases between. The CDR3 is made up of 15 amino acids. The CDR3 reads CASSPMDIAIGKLFF. CDR3 nucleotide sequence: TGTGCCAGCAGTCCCATGGACATCGCGATTGGAAAACTGTTTTTT.

This clonotype was seen a handful of times. This sequence joins TRBV20-1 and TRBJ2-7; 8 positions agree with TRBD2. The CDR3 length is 14 residues. The V segment lost 3 bases and the J segment 5 bases; nucleotides outside the gene matches: 9. Per the germline V gene, CDR1 is DFQATT and CDR2 is SNEGSKA (reference sequence). In nucleotides, the CDR3 is TGCAGTGCTAGCCACGGGGGGGCGATGAACGAGCAGTACTTC. It specifies CSASHGGAMNEQYF.

Only a few counts were recorded for this clonotype. This chain joins TRBV27 and TRBJ1-2; tentatively, D is TRBD1 (6 bases). The ends were cut back, 4 bases at V and 6 bases at J, with 21 bases in the middle. Germline loops: CDR1 MNHEY, CDR2 SMNVEV (reference sequence). The CDR3 runs to 16 residues. CDR3 protein: CASSSDSTRGTNGYTF. The CDR3 coding sequence is TGTGCCAGCAGTTCAGATTCGACAAGGGGGACGAATGGCTACACCTTC.

The V call is TRBV7-6, the J call TRBJ2-1; 8 nucleotides agree with TRBD2. This CDR3 has 14 residues. Germline CDR1 and CDR2: SGHVS and FNYEAQ. J lost 5 bases, V lost 9 bases, and 9 bases had no gene match. CDR3 loop: CASLISGEDNEQFF. CDR3 bases: TGTGCCAGTTTGATTAGCGGGGAGGACAATGAGCAGTTCTTC.

In its sample, this clonotype was seen once. The conserved final phenylalanine or tryptophan is absent from the CDR3, which likely points to a read error. The rearrangement uses TRBV5-1 and TRBJ2-7; D not resolved. V was shortened by 1 base and J by 2 bases, with 7 bases between the two germline ends. The germline gives CDR1 SGHRS, CDR2 YFSETQ. This CDR3 spans 13 amino acids. CDR3 sequence (DNA): TGCGCCAGCAGCTTGTTGGGAACCTACGAGCAGTACCTC. Translating gives CASSLLGTYEQYL.